This record covers a single T cell receptor (beta chain). This clonotype was picked up many times. There is no known antigen for this receptor. Qualities for individual bases were not recorded, and no much larger clone is one base off. Starting from approximately 400 ng RNA, TCR libraries were constructed with the Immunoverse kit using molecular barcoded adaptors that cover the alpha/delta and beta/gamma chains. The same RNA used for transcriptome sequencing was used for TCR library preparation. TCR libraries were sequenced on an Illumina HiSeq 4000 with 2 x 150 cycles. The original methods were these. MiXCR aligned TCR reads to human V, D, J and C references and assembled the aligned reads into CDR3 clonotypes, with quality filtering and error correction included. Clonotype counts and gene usage diversity were analyzed with the tcR package in R. For inspection of raw mapping reads, RNA-seq reads were mapped by STAR aligner version 2.5.3a onto GRCh37 of the human genome. To test the effect of sequencing depth on detected clonotypes, IR-seq fastq files were randomly downsampled using Seqtk 1.3. The public reads were quality trimmed at Q25 with fastp and then assembled into clones with MiXCR by TCRdb, keeping productive beta chains. When rows share a CDR3 protein, they turn into one entry using the most common DNA and genes. In this record, the V and J calls reflect TCRdb's handling and not the investigators' own analysis. The sample table shows roughly 82,000 distinct CDR3 sequences, and about 12% are seen once. The ten largest clonotypes hold more than 12% of the sample.

This sample was included in a study of read filtering for tumor transcriptome and immune sequencing (dated by TCRdb to the early 2020s). A note on the overall study: Of the patients in the cohort, fewer than 20 were male and over twelve were female, and their mean age was about 69 years, with a range of about 47 to 85. Under revised international staging, about 8 patients fell into R-ISS I, 15 to 20 into R-ISS II and 6 or 7 into R-ISS III. Whole-transcriptome libraries were prepared with the TruSeq RNA Access Library Prep Kit after DNase treatment. Per sample, about 3.5 to 11 million TCR-region mapped reads were obtained with IR-seq, compared with only roughly 80 to 1273 with RNA-seq. Using the same bone marrow samples, the study ran both targeted immune repertoire sequencing and bulk whole-transcriptome sequencing and then compared the TCR repertoires from each method. As a main aim, a read-filtering strategy for immune repertoire data was addressed, with the specific question being whether clonotypes supported by a single read should be removed. General findings and caveats noted by the study authors: When single-read clonotypes were removed, the proportions of shared clonotypes in IR-seq and RNA-seq correlated more strongly. In IR-seq, 80% to 85% of clonotypes but 3% to 4.5% of total reads were represented by single-read clonotypes, whereas in RNA-seq, 65% to 75% of clonotypes and around 40% of reads were represented by single-read clonotypes. Rather than purified T cells, the sorted CD138-negative fraction was a mixed bone marrow immune population. Clonotypes were captured by IR-seq at much higher depth and more reliably than by RNA-seq, and smaller IR-seq throughput was sufficient for identification of most shared clonotypes.

Bone marrow was sampled from every patient at the time of active disease. Ficoll-Hypaque density gradient centrifugation was used to isolate the bone marrow mononuclear cells. Myeloma plasma cells were removed and CD138-negative cells were collected by negative selection after labeling with CD138 magnetic microbeads on a MACS separator. Flow cytometry on an Attune NxT with CD138 antibodies was used to check the purity of the isolated cells. Total RNA was extracted with TRIzol reagent and quantified with a NanoDrop spectrophotometer. Paired RNA-seq and IR-seq were performed on the CD138-negative bone marrow sample of each patient. V is shortened by 0 bases, J by 0 bases, and the region joining them spans 10 bases. The cysteine opens and the phenylalanine closes a CDR3 of 17 amino acids. CDR3 DNA is the only sequence kept; it has 51 bases, read in frame from the first base. The germline V gene gives CDR1 as SGHRS and CDR2 as YFSETQ.

The sequencing sample was made of a population of CD138-negative cells sorted from bone marrow. Interpreted using the paper, the cell subset or site label stands for: bone marrow mononuclear cells depleted of CD138+ plasma/myeloma cells by negative magnetic selection. The chain links TRBV5-1 with TRBJ2-6; there is no confident call for the D gene. The clonotype was recovered from a donor over 35 with multiple myeloma. The DNA sequence follows: TGCGCCAGCAGCTTGGCCGCCCAAGCCTCTGGGGCCAACGTCCTGACTTTC. Its translation is CASSLAAQASGANVLTF.